The 30 T cell receptor beta chains in this list originate from one sample, sequenced in a study of shared clonotypes between healthy human individuals. Here immunoSEQ multiplex PCR was the method, and the copy in TCRdb shows in-frame clones only, minus some. Of roughly 2.4 million clones listed, 90% to 96% are singletons. Sequencing used naive CD4+ T cells sorted from blood. The subset here: CD45RA+ positively selected. These receptors all stem from a man aged 18 to 29 in good health.

This clone has only one observation. V usage is TRBV6-5 and J usage is TRBJ2-2, with D possibly called TRBD1 or TRBD2 (5 bases each). This CDR3 has 15 amino acids. Deletions cut 6 bases from V and 3 bases from J, with 14 bases between. The germline V gene has CDR1 MNHEY and CDR2 SVGAGI. The CDR3 loop is CASRRAQGDTGELFF. The CDR3 DNA sequence: TGTGCCAGCAGGAGGGCCCAGGGTGACACCGGGGAGCTGTTTTTT.

The J gene is TRBJ2-5, the V gene TRBV2; tentatively, D is TRBD2 (5 bases). The CDR3 consists of 13 residues. CDR1 and CDR2 (germline): SNHLY, FYNNEI. Between the trimmed V and J ends, which lost 4 bases and 4 bases, there was a span of 10 bases. CDR3 nucleotides: TGTGCCAGCAGTGCATCTGGAGGAGAGACCCAGTACTTC. This codes for CASSASGGETQYF. Full variable domain (remainder filled in from reference TRBV2 and TRBJ2-5): EPEVTQTPSHQVTQMGQEVILRCVPISNHLYFYWYRQILGQKVEFLVSFYNNEISEKSEIFDDQFSVERPDGSNFTLKIRSTKLEDSAMYFCASSASGGETQYFGPGTRLLVL.

This clone was detected only once. This chain connects TRBV5-1 to TRBJ1-3; D gene unclear. Trimming shortened V by 3 bases and J by 0 bases, and 13 bases separated the two germline ends. The V gene's germline CDR1 is SGHRS and CDR2 YFSETQ. There are 16 residues in the CDR3. The CDR3 is CASSSDRLSSGNTIYF. CDR3 in DNA: TGCGCCAGCAGCTCGGACCGCCTGAGCTCTGGAAACACCATATATTTT.

The chain recombines TRBV6-5 with TRBJ2-7, with D possibly matching TRBD1 (6 bases). Trimming cost V 11 bases and J 7 bases, with 18 bases left between them. CDR1 and CDR2 (germline): MNHEY, SVGAGI. The length of the CDR3 is 12 residues. DNA of the CDR3: TGTGCCGCAGCAAGGGGGATAGGGGAGCAGTACTTC. Translated: CAAARGIGEQYF.

The chain has TRBV27 and TRBJ1-5; TRBD1 is a possible D gene (5 bases). V lost 4 bases and J 8 bases, leaving 9 bases between the germline ends. There are 12 residues in the CDR3. The V gene's germline CDR1 is MNHEY and CDR2 SMNVEV (reference sequence). The CDR3: CASSSIGEPQHF. Written as DNA, the CDR3 is TGTGCCAGCAGTTCCATAGGGGAGCCCCAGCATTTT.

This chain uses TRBV9 with TRBJ2-1; 7 bases are shared with TRBD1. This CDR3 region has 15 residues. CDR1 and CDR2 from the germline V gene are SGDLS and YYNGEE. V lost 0 bases, J lost 4 bases, and 4 bases stayed unmatched. The CDR3 coding sequence is TGTGCCAGCAGCGTAGGAGGGGGCGATTACAATGAGCAGTTCTTC. This gives the protein CASSVGGGDYNEQFF.

This clone was recorded once. The same CDR3 also results from other DNA sequences found in this sample. This rearrangement joins TRBV5-1 to TRBJ2-3; 7 bases agree with TRBD1. The CDR3 spans 15 residues. Germline CDR1 and CDR2: SGHRS and YFSETQ. V dropped 1 base and J dropped 1; count of bases not matched to a gene: 3. The CDR3 is CASSLPGGGTDTQYF. The CDR3 nucleotides read TGCGCCAGCAGCTTGCCAGGGGGAGGCACAGATACGCAGTATTTT.

The chain has TRBV7-9 and TRBJ1-2; 7 bases agree with TRBD1. CDR3 size: 11 residues. V was clipped by 6 bases and J by 12 bases; unmatched bases: 7. Germline CDR1 SEHNR, CDR2 FQNEAQ (reference sequence). In DNA form, the CDR3 reads TGTGCCAGCAGTCCTGACAGGGAGGACACCTTC. Its translation: CASSPDREDTF.

The chain carries TRBV5-1 and TRBJ1-6, with D maybe TRBD1 (5 bases). Between the trimmed V and J ends, which lost 0 bases and 7 bases, there was a span of 11 bases. The germline gives CDR1 SGHRS, CDR2 YFSETQ. The CDR3 sequence is 15 residues long. The CDR3 DNA follows: TGCGCCAGCAGCTTGGCAGGGTGGGGAAATTCACCCCTCCACTTT. It codes for CASSLAGWGNSPLHF. The variable domain in full, completed from reference TRBV5-1 and TRBJ1-6, reads KAGVTQTPRYLIKTRGQQVTLSCSPISGHRSVSWYQQTPGQGLQFLFEYFSETQRNKGNFPGRFSGRQFSNSRSEMNVSTLELGDSALYLCASSLAGWGNSPLHFGNGTRLTVT.

The chain has TRBV5-1 and TRBJ1-1; no reliable D call. The CDR3 covers 15 residues. Trimming took off 0 bases at V and 2 bases at J, with 11 bases between the two ends. Looked up from germline, CDR1 is SGHRS and CDR2 is YFSETQ. In nucleotides, the CDR3 is TGCGCCAGCAGCTTGGCCTTCGATTTTAACACTGAAGCTTTCTTT. This codes for CASSLAFDFNTEAFF.

This chain joins TRBV7-2 and TRBJ2-7; the match to TRBD2 covers 9 bases. J gave up 5 bases and V 3 bases, and 5 bases lay outside the gene matches. This CDR3 is built from 14 residues. Per germline, CDR1 SGHTA and CDR2 FQGNSA. In DNA form, the CDR3 reads TGTGCCAGCAGCTTGGGACTAGCTAACAACGAGCAGTACTTC. This translates into CASSLGLANNEQYF.

Only one count was recorded for this clone. This rearrangement joins TRBV5-1 to TRBJ1-6; D may be TRBD1 (5 bases). The germline V gene has CDR1 SGHRS and CDR2 YFSETQ. This CDR3 contains 16 residues. The germline V and J ends were trimmed by 0 bases and 9 bases, with 16 bases remaining between them. This CDR3 is CASSLAEGVKGSPLHF. CDR3 DNA: TGCGCCAGCAGCTTGGCCGAAGGGGTTAAGGGTTCACCCCTCCACTTT.

This clone showed up just once. The gene calls are TRBV5-1 and TRBJ2-3, with 9 nucleotides matching TRBD1. This CDR3 spans 14 amino acids. V trimming: 5 bases; J trimming: 2 bases; junction bases outside the gene matches: 3. Germline V CDR1 and CDR2: SGHRS, YFSETQ. The CDR3 DNA is TGCGCCAGCAGGGGGACAGGGCCCACAGATACGCAGTATTTT. Its translation: CASRGTGPTDTQYF.

This chain links TRBV7-9 with TRBJ1-1; D remains unclear. The CDR3 extends over 15 amino acids. V was shortened by 4 bases and J by 5 bases, with 17 bases between the two germline ends. Germline CDR1 is SEHNR and CDR2 is FQNEAQ (reference sequence). CDR3 DNA: TGTGCCAGCAGCTCCGGTGGAATTCCCGGGACTGAAGCTTTCTTT. Translated, it gives CASSSGGIPGTEAFF.

The chain combines TRBV30 with TRBJ2-3, with 9 bases lining up with TRBD2. Losses at the gene ends were 7 bases for V and 7 bases for J; bases not matched to a gene: 6. In germline, CDR1 is GTSNPN, CDR2 SVGIG (reference sequence). CDR3 length equals 12 residues. CDR3 region: CALAGVLNTQYF. In DNA form, the CDR3 reads TGTGCCTTAGCGGGGGTCCTCAATACGCAGTATTTT.

This clone has a single count. The chain combines TRBV4-2 with TRBJ2-3, with 10 bases lining up with TRBD2. CDR1 and CDR2 (germline): LGHNA, YNFKEQ. V was clipped by 2 bases and J by 0 bases; unmatched bases: 5. The CDR3 runs 17 residues. CDR3 DNA sequence: TGTGCCAGCAGCCAATCATCTAGCGGGGGAAGCACAGATACGCAGTATTTT. Translating it yields CASSQSSSGGSTDTQYF.

The rearrangement links TRBV10-3 to TRBJ1-2; 8 nucleotides line up with TRBD1. V lost 6 bases to trimming and J lost 1 base; unmatched junction nucleotides: 10. Germline assignment: CDR1 ENHRY and CDR2 SYGVKD. This CDR3 is built from 16 residues. The CDR3 DNA reads TGTGCCATCAGACCGGGACAGGACTCTTATAACTATGGCTACACCTTC. Protein: CAIRPGQDSYNYGYTF.

On this clone itself: Other nucleotide sequences from this sample produce the same CDR3. This chain connects TRBV6-1 to TRBJ1-5; 9 positions agree with TRBD1. Germline-derived CDR1 and CDR2 are MNHNS and SASEGT. The length of the CDR3 is 14 residues. V dropped 4 bases and J dropped 4; count of bases not matched to a gene: 2. CDR3 amino acids: CASSGQGGNQPQHF. For the CDR3, the DNA is TGTGCCAGCAGTGGACAGGGGGGGAATCAGCCCCAGCATTTT.

The J gene is TRBJ1-3, the V gene TRBV6-5; TRBD1 is a possible D gene (6 bases). CDR1 is MNHEY and CDR2 is SVGAGI in the germline V gene. V was clipped by 6 bases and J by 4 bases, with 16 bases between them. This CDR3 is 15 amino acids long. CDR3 nucleotide sequence: TGTGCCAGCAGAGATCCAAGGGGGTCGGGAAACACCATATATTTT. It translates to CASRDPRGSGNTIYF.

Regarding this clone: At one end the junction does not follow the germline gene, possibly because of a read error. The chain carries TRBV7-6 and TRBJ2-2; 7 bases align to TRBD2. The germline gives CDR1 SGHVS, CDR2 FNYEAQ. The CDR3 runs 15 residues. CDR3 sequence reads: CASTLLASNTGELFF. CDR3 sequence (DNA): TGTGCCAGCACCTTACTAGCGAGTAACACCGGGGAGCTGTTTTTT.

The chain is built from TRBV15 and TRBJ2-7; 11 bases line up with TRBD1. With V trimmed by 11 bases and J by 2 bases, 5 bases remained unmatched. The CDR3 loop spans 13 amino acids. Germline lookup yields CDR1 LNHNV and CDR2 YYDKDF (reference sequence). The CDR3 here is CAAGTGGPYEQYF. CDR3 DNA: TGTGCCGCCGGGACAGGGGGGCCCTACGAGCAGTACTTC.

V is TRBV5-4 and J is TRBJ2-2; D may be TRBD2 (6 bases). V was pared by 0 bases and J by 5 bases, with 14 bases between. This CDR3 is built from 16 residues. Germline values: CDR1 SGHNT, CDR2 YYREEE (reference sequence). CDR3 sequence (DNA): TGTGCCAGCAGCTTGGGAAGCCGGGGGTTAACCGGGGAGCTGTTTTTT. This gives the protein CASSLGSRGLTGELFF.

This rearrangement joins TRBV7-9 to TRBJ2-3; the match to TRBD1 covers 10 bases. V shed 6 bases, J shed 3 bases, and the junction held 3 bases outside the gene matches. The CDR3 has 14 residues. In germline, CDR1 is SEHNR, CDR2 FQNEAQ (reference sequence). CDR3: CASRRQGATDTQYF. The CDR3 nucleotides read TGTGCCAGCAGACGACAGGGGGCAACAGATACGCAGTATTTT. Complete variable domain (other parts from reference TRBV7-9 and TRBJ2-3): DTGVSQNPRHKITKRGQNVTFRCDPISEHNRLYWYRQTLGQGPEFLTYFQNEAQLEKSRLLSDRFSAERPKGSFSTLEIQRTEQGDSAMYLCASRRQGATDTQYFGPGTRLTVL.

The chain combines TRBV21-1 with TRBJ2-7; TRBD1 is taken as the D call from the table, unchecked against the DNA. TRBV21-1 is described as a pseudogene. CDR3 length equals 13 residues. Written as DNA, the CDR3 is TGTGCCAGCAGCAAGAACAGAGACTACGAGCAGTACTTC. This translates into CASSKNRDYEQYF.

A note on this clone: The same CDR3 is also encoded by other DNA sequences in this sample. The gene calls are TRBV5-4 and TRBJ1-6; TRBD1 aligns across 11 bases. The CDR3 extends over 15 amino acids. V was pared by 4 bases and J by 7 bases, with 4 bases of the junction left unmatched. Germline assignment: CDR1 SGHNT and CDR2 YYREEE (reference sequence). Written as DNA, the CDR3 is TGTGCCAGCAGCGGGACAGGGGGAGAGAATTCACCCCTCCACTTT. It yields the protein CASSGTGGENSPLHF. The whole variable domain, filled in from reference TRBV5-4 and TRBJ1-6, reads ETGVTQSPTHLIKTRGQQVTLRCSSQSGHNTVSWYQQALGQGPQFIFQYYREEENGRGNFPPRFSGLQFPNYSSELNVNALELDDSALYLCASSGTGGENSPLHFGNGTRLTVT.

This sequence joins TRBV7-3 and TRBJ1-1; the D is unclear. Germline V gives CDR1 SGHTA, CDR2 FQGTGA. Trimming cost V 5 bases and J 1 base, with 8 bases left between them. There are 13 residues in the CDR3. The CDR3 DNA reads TGTGCCAGCAGCCCTTCGGGGAACACTGAAGCTTTCTTT. Protein product: CASSPSGNTEAFF.

The CDR3 DNA is TGCGCCAGCAGCCCGGAGGAAGGCCTTGGAGTTTCGGATACGCAGTATTTT. It specifies CASSPEEGLGVSDTQYF. The chain links TRBV4-1 to TRBJ2-3, with D possibly TRBD2 on 5 matching bases. V was cut by 4 bases and J by 6 bases, with 23 bases left in between. The germline V gene encodes CDR1 MGHRA and CDR2 YSYEKL. The CDR3 has 17 residues.

This clone occurred once. V and J are TRBV7-9 and TRBJ2-2, with unresolved D. Looked up from germline, CDR1 is SEHNR and CDR2 is FQNEAQ (reference sequence). This CDR3 contains 12 residues. Between the trimmed V and J ends, which lost 5 bases and 9 bases, there was a span of 10 bases. As DNA, the CDR3 is TGTGCCAGCAGCCCGGCCATGAGGGAGCTGTTTTTT. Translated: CASSPAMRELFF.

V usage is TRBV5-1 and J usage is TRBJ2-5; D not certain. The CDR3 contains 15 residues. The ends were cut back, 1 base at V and 1 base at J, with 11 bases in the middle. Germline CDR1 reads SGHRS; CDR2 reads YFSETQ. CDR3 in amino acids: CASSLWAGAQETQYF. CDR3 nucleotide sequence: TGCGCCAGCAGCTTGTGGGCAGGAGCCCAAGAGACCCAGTACTTC.

The CDR3: CASSQARQGGNTNQPQHF. As DNA, the CDR3 is TGCGCCAGCAGCCAAGCTCGACAGGGAGGGAACACCAATCAGCCCCAGCATTTT. V usage is TRBV4-1 and J usage is TRBJ1-5, with 7 bases fitting TRBD1. Trimming removed 1 base from V and 3 bases from J; junction bases left unmatched: 12. Germline V gene lookup returns CDR1 MGHRA and CDR2 YSYEKL. The CDR3 consists of 18 residues.